Following are 27 T cell receptor beta chains from one sample sequenced in a study of cytomegalovirus exposure and HLA in healthy donors. Some clones are missing from TCRdb's copy, which holds only in-frame ones; the method was immunoSEQ multiplex PCR. Of some 170,000 clones in the sample, around nine tenths were seen once. The specimen was PBMCs. The source is a man aged 18-30 years in good health and CMV-seropositive.

The J gene is TRBJ2-2, the V gene TRBV2, with 7 bases identical to TRBD1. The CDR3 has 14 amino acids. Germline CDR1 SNHLY, CDR2 FYNNEI. V shed 7 bases, J shed 4 bases, and the junction held 6 bases outside the gene matches. This chain's CDR3 is CASKYRGSTGELFF. DNA for the CDR3: TGTGCCAGCAAATACAGGGGTAGCACCGGGGAGCTGTTTTTT.

The chain carries TRBV6-5 and TRBJ1-1, with TRBD1 matching over 8 bases. Trimming removed 6 bases from V and 7 bases from J; junction bases left unmatched: 13. Germline values: CDR1 MNHEY, CDR2 SVGAGI. The CDR3 runs to 15 residues. CDR3 DNA: TGTGCCAGCAGCCATCCGGGACAGGCTAAGCTTGAAGCTTTCTTT. This codes for CASSHPGQAKLEAFF.

V and J are TRBV28 and TRBJ1-1; 12 bases align to TRBD1. The CDR3 has 16 amino acids. The germline gives CDR1 MDHEN, CDR2 SYDVKM. The ends lost 3 bases at V and 5 bases at J; junction bases unmatched: 7. Here the CDR3 DNA reads TGTGCCAGCAGTTTGGGACAGGGGGCAGGGGGTACTGAAGCTTTCTTT. Its protein product is CASSLGQGAGGTEAFF.

The rearrangement links TRBV6-5 to TRBJ2-7; D not certain. Trimming shortened V by 0 bases and J by 6 bases, and 9 bases separated the two germline ends. The germline gives CDR1 MNHEY, CDR2 SVGAGI. The CDR3 loop spans 13 amino acids. CDR3 in amino acids: CASSYSGFSEQYF. For the CDR3, the DNA is TGTGCCAGCAGTTACTCCGGGTTCAGCGAGCAGTACTTC.

The gene calls are TRBV5-8 and TRBJ2-3; no reliable D call. With 3 bases removed from V and 6 bases from J, the gap between germline ends came to 8 bases. CDR1 and CDR2 (germline): SGHTS, YDEGEE. The CDR3 loop spans 12 amino acids. The CDR3 spells CASSSSRDTQYF. The CDR3 region has the DNA TGTGCCAGCAGCTCCTCGCGGGATACGCAGTATTTT.

The table lists this clone with a few counts. The rearrangement uses TRBV4-2 and TRBJ2-6, with TRBD2 matching over 10 bases. The CDR3 contains 19 residues. CDR1 is LGHNA and CDR2 is YNFKEQ in the germline V gene. Germline trimming cut 0 bases from V and 1 base from J; bases unmatched to any gene: 6. The CDR3 DNA follows: TGTGCCAGCAGCCAAGATCTCCTAGCGGGGGTGTCTGGGGCCAACGTCCTGACTTTC. Its protein is CASSQDLLAGVSGANVLTF.

J is TRBJ1-2 and V is TRBV5-1; D may be TRBD1 (6 bases). V shed 4 bases and J shed 2 bases, with 12 bases lying between them. From germline, CDR1 is SGHRS and CDR2 YFSETQ. This CDR3 has 14 amino acids. CDR3 nucleotides: TGCGCCAGCAGCCTGACAGGAGGAAACTATGGCTACACCTTC. Encoded protein: CASSLTGGNYGYTF.

V is TRBV6-6 and J is TRBJ1-2; D uncertain. Trimming removed 2 bases at V and 7 bases at J, with 11 bases between. Germline values: CDR1 MNHNY, CDR2 SVGAGI (reference sequence). There are 13 residues in the CDR3. CDR3 protein: CASSYRGVFGYTF. CDR3 nucleotides: TGTGCCAGCAGTTACCGGGGAGTTTTTGGCTACACCTTC.

The chain combines TRBV28 with TRBJ1-2; perhaps TRBD1 as D (5 bases). The germline V gene has CDR1 MDHEN and CDR2 SYDVKM. The CDR3 runs 12 residues. V lost 3 bases and J 5 bases, leaving 7 bases between the germline ends. Written as DNA, the CDR3 is TGTGCCAGCAGTTTCAGGGCGTATGGCTACACCTTC. Encoded protein: CASSFRAYGYTF.

The chain joins TRBV19 to TRBJ2-5; 12 bases are shared with TRBD2. The germline V gene encodes CDR1 LNHDA and CDR2 SQIVND (reference sequence). CDR3 length equals 16 residues. Losses at the gene ends were 5 bases for V and 1 base for J; bases not matched to a gene: 5. The CDR3: CASSPGTSGFQETQYF. CDR3 nucleotides: TGTGCCAGTAGTCCCGGGACTAGCGGGTTCCAAGAGACCCAGTACTTC. Complete variable domain (other parts from reference TRBV19 and TRBJ2-5): DGGITQSPKYLFRKEGQNVTLSCEQNLNHDAMYWYRQDPGQGLRLIYYSQIVNDFQKGDIAEGYSVSREKKESFPLTVTSAQKNPTAFYLCASSPGTSGFQETQYFGPGTRLLVL.

The rearrangement joins TRBV14 to TRBJ2-1, with D maybe TRBD1 (5 bases). Between the trimmed V and J ends, which lost 0 bases and 3 bases, there was a span of 18 bases. The CDR3 contains 18 residues. Germline V gene sequence: CDR1 SGHDN, CDR2 FVKESK. CDR3 loop: CASSQDRGPLGFYNEQFF. The CDR3 DNA reads as TGTGCCAGCAGCCAAGATAGGGGCCCTTTGGGATTCTACAATGAGCAGTTCTTC.

The chain is built from TRBV19 and TRBJ1-1; a possible D gene is TRBD1 (5 bases). Per germline, CDR1 LNHDA and CDR2 SQIVND (reference sequence). CDR3 length: 14 residues. Trimming took off 3 bases at V and 5 bases at J, with 13 bases between the two ends. In nucleotides, the CDR3 is TGTGCCAGTAGTATGGAGGGGCTGTTTACTGAAGCTTTCTTT. It codes for CASSMEGLFTEAFF.

The chain carries TRBV28 and TRBJ2-5; D unresolved. CDR1 and CDR2 from the germline V gene are MDHEN and SYDVKM. The CDR3 is made up of 13 amino acids. Trimming removed 6 bases from V and 4 bases from J, with 12 bases in between. The CDR3 bases are TGTGCCAGCAGGAGCCCGTATGTAGAGACCCAGTACTTC. Encoded protein: CASRSPYVETQYF.

This clone was detected many times. This sequence joins TRBV29-1 and TRBJ1-2, with 8 positions matching TRBD1. Germline CDR1 SQVTM, CDR2 ANQGSEA. With V trimmed by 4 bases and J by 9 bases, 16 bases remained unmatched. This CDR3 region has 15 residues. The CDR3 region has the DNA TGCAGCGTTGGGGGGGCCATGACAGGGGACGGGAGCTACACCTTC. Protein sequence: CSVGGAMTGDGSYTF.

In DNA, the CDR3 is TGTGCCAGCGGGAAGCGGGGCCCTCCCTACAATGAGCAGTTCTTC. Translated, it gives CASGKRGPPYNEQFF. This chain joins TRBV27 and TRBJ2-1; 7 bases align to TRBD2. V lost 8 bases, J lost 2 bases, and 9 bases stayed unmatched. Per the germline V gene, CDR1 is MNHEY and CDR2 is SMNVEV (reference sequence). This CDR3 region has 15 residues.

The chain combines TRBV27 with TRBJ2-7; D perhaps matches TRBD1 (6 bases). From germline, CDR1 is MNHEY and CDR2 SMNVEV (reference sequence). The CDR3 is made up of 15 amino acids. V lost 5 bases to trimming and J lost 5 bases, with 19 bases between them. CDR3 region: CASSPRGRGSDEQYF. For the CDR3, the DNA is TGTGCCAGCAGTCCCCGTGGCAGGGGTTCGGACGAGCAGTACTTC.

The DNA for the CDR3 is TGCGCCAGCAGCCGCCCTGAGAGGGCGGCCCTCCAGCCCCAGCATTTT. This encodes CASSRPERAALQPQHF. This chain connects TRBV5-1 to TRBJ1-5; unclear D gene. The CDR3 runs 16 residues. V lost 4 bases, J lost 7 bases, and 21 bases lay in between. Germline V gene lookup returns CDR1 SGHRS and CDR2 YFSETQ.

This sequence joins TRBV4-1 and TRBJ1-1; D is ambiguous. CDR3 length equals 13 residues. Germline CDR1 reads MGHRA; CDR2 reads YSYEKL. Trimming stripped 3 bases from V and 3 bases from J, with 8 bases between. The CDR3 protein is CASSHPGDTEAFF. The DNA of the CDR3 is TGCGCCAGCAGCCACCCCGGGGACACTGAAGCTTTCTTT.

CDR3 sequence reads: CAYPPGGPLSNQPQHF. The CDR3 DNA sequence: TGTGCTTACCCCCCCGGGGGGCCACTCAGCAATCAGCCCCAGCATTTT. The chain couples TRBV28 to TRBJ1-5; TRBD1 is a possible D gene (6 bases). The CDR3 runs 16 residues. In germline, CDR1 is MDHEN, CDR2 SYDVKM.

V is TRBV6-5 and J is TRBJ1-2, with D tentatively TRBD1 (5 bases). CDR3 length equals 13 residues. Germline CDR1 reads MNHEY; CDR2 reads SVGAGI. The germline V and J ends were trimmed by 2 bases and 5 bases, with 9 bases remaining between them. CDR3 nucleotide sequence: TGTGCCAGCAGTTACGGCGGGGCGTATGGCTACACCTTC. This codes for CASSYGGAYGYTF.

This clone was seen a single time. The chain has TRBV5-4 and TRBJ1-2, with D possibly TRBD1 on 6 matching bases. Trimming pared 3 bases from V and 4 bases from J, leaving 10 bases between. This CDR3 contains 13 residues. Germline V CDR1 and CDR2: SGHNT, YYREEE (reference sequence). CDR3 loop: CASSSDSVYGYTF. The CDR3 nucleotides read TGTGCCAGCAGCTCGGACAGCGTCTATGGCTACACCTTC.

For the CDR3, the DNA is TGTGCCAGCGTCAGACTAGCGGGGGGGCCGAGGTTTGGAGATACGCAGTATTTT. It is translated as CASVRLAGGPRFGDTQYF. V gene TRBV7-8 combines with J gene TRBJ2-3, with 14 bases matching TRBD2. V shed 8 bases and J 5 bases; nucleotides not matched to a gene: 15. CDR1 and CDR2 from the germline V gene are SGHVS and FQNEAQ. The CDR3 runs to 18 residues.

This rearrangement joins TRBV9 to TRBJ2-3, with D tentatively TRBD2 (6 bases). The CDR3 length is 14 residues. The V end was cut by 5 bases, the J end by 1 base, with 11 bases between. Germline loops: CDR1 SGDLS, CDR2 YYNGEE. The CDR3 spells CASSGDWGTDTQYF. DNA for the CDR3: TGTGCCAGCAGTGGGGACTGGGGCACAGATACGCAGTATTTT.

The chain combines TRBV19 with TRBJ2-2, with 12 bases identical to TRBD2. Germline V lookup: CDR1 LNHDA, CDR2 SQIVND (reference sequence). The V and J ends lost 4 bases and 3 bases, in that order; junction bases with no gene match: 3. The CDR3 totals 16 residues. The CDR3 DNA follows: TGTGCCAGTAGTACTAGCGGGGGGGCCGACACCGGGGAGCTGTTTTTT. Amino acid sequence: CASSTSGGADTGELFF.

CDR3 bases: TGTGCCAGCAGTGTGGATGTTGGGCCAGATACGCAGTATTTT. Residues: CASSVDVGPDTQYF. The V and J genes are TRBV2 and TRBJ2-3; no reliable D call. The V gene lost 4 bases and the J gene lost 4 bases, with 12 bases spanning the gap. Germline CDR1 reads SNHLY; CDR2 reads FYNNEI. CDR3 length equals 14 residues.

J is TRBJ2-5 and V is TRBV4-2, with 9 bases matching TRBD2. V dropped 1 base and J dropped 3; count of bases not matched to a gene: 9. Germline V CDR1 and CDR2: LGHNA, YNFKEQ. The CDR3 spans 17 residues. The CDR3 nucleotides read TGTGCCAGCAGCCAAGCGGGTAGCGGGGGTGTGGAAGAGACCCAGTACTTC. Translating it yields CASSQAGSGGVEETQYF.

The CDR3 sequence: CSAGGQFEAFF. The CDR3 DNA follows: TGCAGTGCTGGGGGACAGTTTGAAGCTTTCTTT. The chain links TRBV20-1 to TRBJ1-1, with 7 positions matching TRBD1. The V and J ends lost 5 bases and 7 bases, in that order; junction bases with no gene match: 4. The CDR3 has 11 residues. Per germline, CDR1 DFQATT and CDR2 SNEGSKA (reference sequence).